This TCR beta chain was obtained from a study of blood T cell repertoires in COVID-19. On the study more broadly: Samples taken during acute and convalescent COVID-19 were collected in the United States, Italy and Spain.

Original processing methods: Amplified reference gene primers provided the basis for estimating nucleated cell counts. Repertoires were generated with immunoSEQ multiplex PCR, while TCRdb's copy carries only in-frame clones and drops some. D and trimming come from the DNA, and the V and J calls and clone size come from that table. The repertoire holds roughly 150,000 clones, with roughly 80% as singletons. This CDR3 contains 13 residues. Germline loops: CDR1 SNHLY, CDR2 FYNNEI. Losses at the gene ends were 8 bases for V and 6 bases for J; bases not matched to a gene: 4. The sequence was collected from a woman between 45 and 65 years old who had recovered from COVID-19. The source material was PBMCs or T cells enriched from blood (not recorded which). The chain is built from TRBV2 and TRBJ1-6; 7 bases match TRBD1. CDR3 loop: CASYTGVNSPLHF. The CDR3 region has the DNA TGTGCCAGCTACACAGGGGTTAATTCACCCCTCCACTTT.